Following are 3 T cell receptor beta chains from one sample sequenced in a study of CD8+ T cells in alopecia areata. Documented treatment: oral pan-JAK inhibitor, 5-10 mg twice daily. RNA, once extracted, was reverse transcribed into cDNA for use as the sequencing template. The protocol was immunoSEQ multiplex PCR, while the TCRdb copy is restricted to in-frame clones and leaves out a portion. This table holds over 120,000 clones, 45% to 65% found once. The source material was CD8+ T cells sorted from blood, sampled at week 4, from a patient treated with tofacitinib. Every receptor here comes from a human donor with alopecia areata.

This sequence joins TRBV13 and TRBJ1-5; D unresolved. Germline values: CDR1 PRHDT, CDR2 FYEKMQ (reference sequence). The V end was cut by 1 base, the J end by 5 bases, with 15 bases between. The CDR3 length is 16 residues. CDR3 loop: CASSLAGLGGDQPQHF. The CDR3 region has the DNA TGTGCCAGCAGCTTAGCGGGGTTGGGTGGGGATCAGCCCCAGCATTTT.

Concerning this clone itself: Distinct nucleotide sequences in the sample also encode this CDR3. The chain uses TRBV9 and TRBJ2-3; 7 bases align to TRBD1. The junction had 4 bases not matched to a gene; V was cut back by 0 bases and J by 6 bases. The CDR3 extends over 14 amino acids. Germline V gene sequence: CDR1 SGDLS, CDR2 YYNGEE. DNA for the CDR3: TGTGCCAGCAGCGTAGGAGGGGGCCCTGATACGCAGTATTTT. The encoded protein is CASSVGGGPDTQYF. Full variable domain (rest looked up from reference TRBV9 and TRBJ2-3): DSGVTQTPKHLITATGQRVTLRCSPRSGDLSVYWYQQSLDQGLQFLIQYYNGEERAKGNILERFSAQQFPDLHSELNLSSLELGDSALYFCASSVGGGPDTQYFGPGTRLTVL.

The chain employs TRBV5-4 and TRBJ2-3; a possible D gene is TRBD2 (5 bases). Trimming left V 2 bases short and J 4 bases short, with 8 bases between. CDR1 SGHNT and CDR2 YYREEE come from the germline V gene (reference sequence). The CDR3 is 13 residues long. CDR3 in amino acids: CASSFMGADTQYF. CDR3 coding DNA: TGTGCCAGCAGCTTTATGGGAGCAGATACGCAGTATTTT.